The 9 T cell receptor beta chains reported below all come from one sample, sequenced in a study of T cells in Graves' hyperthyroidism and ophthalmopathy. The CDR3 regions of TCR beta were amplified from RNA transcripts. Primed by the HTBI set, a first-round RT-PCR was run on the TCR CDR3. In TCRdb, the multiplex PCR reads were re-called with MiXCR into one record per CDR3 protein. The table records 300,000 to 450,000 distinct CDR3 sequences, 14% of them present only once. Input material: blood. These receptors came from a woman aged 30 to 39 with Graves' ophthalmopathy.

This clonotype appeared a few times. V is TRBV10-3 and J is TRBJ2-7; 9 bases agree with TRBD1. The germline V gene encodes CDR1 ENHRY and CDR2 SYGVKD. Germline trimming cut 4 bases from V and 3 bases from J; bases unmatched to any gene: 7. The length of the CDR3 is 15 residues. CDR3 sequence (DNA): TGTGCCATCAGTGGTCGGACAGGGGCAAACTACGAGCAGTACTTC. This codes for CAISGRTGANYEQYF.

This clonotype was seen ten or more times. CDR3 amino acids: CASSLRGGGSTDTQYF. In nucleotides, the CDR3 is TGTGCCAGCAGTTTGCGAGGGGGGGGTTCCACAGATACGCAGTATTTT. V and J are TRBV27 and TRBJ2-3; a possible D gene is TRBD2 (7 bases). The CDR3 consists of 16 residues. V lost 3 bases, J lost 2 bases, and 15 bases lay in between. Looked up from germline, CDR1 is MNHEY and CDR2 is SMNVEV (reference sequence).

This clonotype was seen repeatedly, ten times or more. The CDR3 bases are TGTGCCAGCAGCCCCCGGGACAACCACCCCGGGGAGCTGTTTTTT. Translating it yields CASSPRDNHPGELFF. The chain is built from TRBV9 and TRBJ2-2; a weak D match, TRBD1 (6 bases). Per germline, CDR1 SGDLS and CDR2 YYNGEE. The CDR3 is 15 residues long. V was clipped by 4 bases and J by 6 bases, with 16 bases between them. The full variable domain, in which reference TRBV9 and TRBJ2-2 provide the parts outside the CDR3, is DSGVTQTPKHLITATGQRVTLRCSPRSGDLSVYWYQQSLDQGLQFLIQYYNGEERAKGNILERFSAQQFPDLHSELNLSSLELGDSALYFCASSPRDNHPGELFFGEGSRLTVL.

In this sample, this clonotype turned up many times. The CDR3 region is CSAGDRGKTQYF. In nucleotides, the CDR3 is TGCAGTGCAGGGGACAGGGGAAAGACCCAGTACTTC. The chain recombines TRBV20-1 with TRBJ2-5, with 10 bases lining up with TRBD1. Germline CDR1 DFQATT, CDR2 SNEGSKA (reference sequence). The CDR3 runs to 12 residues. Trimming cost V 6 bases and J 6 bases; bases outside gene matches: 4.

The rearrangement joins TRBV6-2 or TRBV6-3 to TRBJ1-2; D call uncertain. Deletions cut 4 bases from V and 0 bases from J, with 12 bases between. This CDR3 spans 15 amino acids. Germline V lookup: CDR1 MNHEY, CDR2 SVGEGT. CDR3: CASSSLDGTNYGYTF. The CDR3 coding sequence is TGTGCCAGCAGTTCCCTAGACGGAACTAACTATGGCTACACCTTC.

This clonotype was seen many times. In nucleotides, the CDR3 is TGTGCCAGCAGCCACTTGGGAGACCCGCGTGGCACTGAAGCTTTCTTT. It yields the protein CASSHLGDPRGTEAFF. This chain joins TRBV3-1 and TRBJ1-1; D gene unclear. Trimming cost V 3 bases and J 4 bases, with 18 bases left between them. The CDR3 is 16 residues long. The germline gives CDR1 LGHDT, CDR2 YNNKEL (reference sequence).

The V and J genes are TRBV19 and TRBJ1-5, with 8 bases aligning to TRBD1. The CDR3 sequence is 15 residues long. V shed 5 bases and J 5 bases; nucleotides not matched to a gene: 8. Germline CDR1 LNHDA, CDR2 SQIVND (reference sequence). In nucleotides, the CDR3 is TGTGCCAGTAGTCCCCCACAGGGGGTGTATCAGCCCCAGCATTTT. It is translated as CASSPPQGVYQPQHF.

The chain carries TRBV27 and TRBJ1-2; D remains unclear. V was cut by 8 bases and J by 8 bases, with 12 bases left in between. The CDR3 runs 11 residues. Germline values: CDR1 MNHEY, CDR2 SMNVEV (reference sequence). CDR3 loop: CASGPTGGYTF. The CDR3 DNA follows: TGTGCCAGCGGACCAACTGGGGGCTACACCTTC.

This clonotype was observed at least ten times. CDR3 residues: CASSEAGRPNQPQHF. In DNA form, the CDR3 reads TGTGCCAGCAGTGAGGCAGGCCGCCCCAATCAGCCCCAGCATTTT. J is TRBJ1-5 and V is TRBV2; D gene ambiguous. The V end lost 3 bases, the J end lost 3 bases, and 12 bases lay between the germline ends. CDR1 SNHLY and CDR2 FYNNEI come from the germline V gene. There are 15 residues in the CDR3.